These 24 T cell receptor beta chains share one sample of origin, sequenced in a study of lymphopenia after photon versus proton radiotherapy (dated by TCRdb to between 2018 and 2021). Libraries were prepared through the immunoSEQ multiplex PCR assay. TCRdb re-hosts the immuneACCESS table, in-frame sequences only. Its copies lack some clones; in the studies checked, an unresolved V gene accounts for under half of them, and the cause for the rest is not known. The sample table lists 150,000 to 200,000 clones, roughly nine tenths of them with a count of one. Roughly 4.7% of the sample goes to the ten largest clones. The source was peripheral blood, collected from a patient treated with photon-based radiotherapy. Receptors were obtained from a man aged 45 to 65 with gastric cancer.

This sequence joins TRBV10-3 and TRBJ1-1; the D gene is possibly TRBD1 (5 bases). The CDR3 loop spans 15 amino acids. V was cut by 0 bases and J by 1 base, with 9 bases left in between. Germline V gene sequence: CDR1 ENHRY, CDR2 SYGVKD. The CDR3 DNA is TGTGCCATCAGTGAGTCGAACAGGCAGAACACTGAAGCTTTCTTT. Translation gives CAISESNRQNTEAFF.

This clone was found a few times. The rearrangement links TRBV11-2 to TRBJ2-1; 9 bases fit TRBD2. The length of the CDR3 is 17 residues. J was trimmed by 5 bases and V by 7 bases; bases with no gene match: 15. CDR1 is SGHAT and CDR2 is FQNNGV in the germline V gene. CDR3 sequence (DNA): TGTGCCAGCACCTCCCTCGGGAGGCGGGAGGGCCACAATGAGCAGTTCTTC. Its protein is CASTSLGRREGHNEQFF.

This chain connects TRBV4-3 to TRBJ1-2; D unclear. The CDR3 is made up of 15 amino acids. V lost 0 bases and J 7 bases, leaving 15 bases between the germline ends. Germline CDR1 and CDR2: LGHNA and YSLEER. The CDR3, as DNA: TGCGCCAGCAGCCAAGACACGACCGATAGATTTGGCTACACCTTC. Residues: CASSQDTTDRFGYTF.

The chain combines TRBV19 with TRBJ1-1; 8 nucleotides match TRBD1. V lost 5 bases to trimming and J lost 1 base; unmatched junction nucleotides: 3. The V gene's germline CDR1 is LNHDA and CDR2 SQIVND (reference sequence). The CDR3 contains 14 residues. The CDR3 loop reads CASSQGQGNTEAFF. CDR3 coding DNA: TGTGCCAGTAGTCAAGGACAGGGGAACACTGAAGCTTTCTTT.

The rearrangement joins TRBV27 to TRBJ1-1; D gene unclear. Germline values: CDR1 MNHEY, CDR2 SMNVEV (reference sequence). This CDR3 contains 14 residues. The V end was cut by 4 bases, the J end by 2 bases, with 11 bases between. CDR3 sequence (DNA): TGTGCCAGCAGTTCGAGGACGGGCAACACTGAAGCTTTCTTT. Translation gives CASSSRTGNTEAFF.

V gene TRBV19 combines with J gene TRBJ1-5; D gene uncertain. V lost 7 bases and J lost 2, with 15 bases in between. The germline gives CDR1 LNHDA, CDR2 SQIVND (reference sequence). The CDR3 runs 15 residues. The DNA for the CDR3 is TGTGCCAGTACCACTGGAGTTAAAGGCAATCAGCCCCAGCATTTT. It translates to CASTTGVKGNQPQHF. Variable domain in full (rest from reference TRBV19 and TRBJ1-5): DGGITQSPKYLFRKEGQNVTLSCEQNLNHDAMYWYRQDPGQGLRLIYYSQIVNDFQKGDIAEGYSVSREKKESFPLTVTSAQKNPTAFYLCASTTGVKGNQPQHFGDGTRLSIL.

This chain links TRBV10-3 with TRBJ1-1, with no clear D. The ends were cut back, 10 bases at V and 0 bases at J, with 9 bases in the middle. The germline V gene has CDR1 ENHRY and CDR2 SYGVKD. This CDR3 has 12 amino acids. In DNA, the CDR3 is TGTGCCAGCCGTATGATGAACACTGAAGCTTTCTTT. Translating it yields CASRMMNTEAFF.

This clone was picked up one time. This chain uses TRBV7-2 with TRBJ1-1; D is possibly TRBD1 (5 bases). Germline loops: CDR1 SGHTA, CDR2 FQGNSA. This CDR3 contains 13 residues. V was trimmed by 5 bases and J by 1 base, leaving 8 bases between them. CDR3 region: CASSETGNTEAFF. In DNA form, the CDR3 reads TGTGCCAGCAGCGAAACAGGGAACACTGAAGCTTTCTTT.

The chain uses TRBV7-9 and TRBJ1-1; D is unclear. Trimming shortened V by 1 base and J by 4 bases, and 7 bases separated the two germline ends. Germline CDR1 and CDR2: SEHNR and FQNEAQ (reference sequence). The CDR3 is 13 amino acids. CDR3 loop: CASSLVSSTEAFF. In nucleotides, the CDR3 is TGTGCCAGCAGCTTAGTGAGTAGCACTGAAGCTTTCTTT.

The V gene is TRBV10-3, the J gene TRBJ1-2; perhaps TRBD1 as D (6 bases). V was shortened by 5 bases and J by 3 bases, with 16 bases between the two germline ends. This CDR3 contains 15 residues. The germline gives CDR1 ENHRY, CDR2 SYGVKD. CDR3 coding DNA: TGTGCCATCAGTAACCTTGGGGGGGCCGACTATGGCTACACCTTC. Translation gives CAISNLGGADYGYTF.

The rearrangement uses TRBV7-9 and TRBJ2-1; maybe TRBD1 (6 bases). Germline V gene data show CDR1 as SEHNR and CDR2 as FQNEAQ (reference sequence). V lost 4 bases and J 4 bases, leaving 17 bases between the germline ends. This CDR3 comprises 16 residues. The CDR3 reads CASSSTRTAFYNEQFF. The CDR3 DNA follows: TGTGCCAGCAGCTCCACAAGGACAGCATTTTACAATGAGCAGTTCTTC.

This clone was counted only a few times. The rearrangement uses TRBV30 and TRBJ1-5; D perhaps matches TRBD1 (5 bases). Germline-derived CDR1 and CDR2 are GTSNPN and SVGIG (reference sequence). The CDR3 has 14 residues. Trimming left V 4 bases short and J 0 bases short, with 10 bases between. The DNA of the CDR3 is TGTGCCTGGACAGGGACTAATAGCAATCAGCCCCAGCATTTT. Its translation is CAWTGTNSNQPQHF. The whole variable domain, filled in from reference TRBV30 and TRBJ1-5, reads SQTIHQWPATLVQPVGSPLSLECTVEGTSNPNLYWYRQAAGRGLQLLFYSVGIGQISSEVPQNLSASRPQDRQFILSSKKLLLSDSGFYLCAWTGTNSNQPQHFGDGTRLSIL.

V usage is TRBV9 and J usage is TRBJ2-2; D possibly corresponds to TRBD1 (6 bases). In germline, CDR1 is SGDLS, CDR2 YYNGEE. V was pared by 4 bases and J by 2 bases, with 15 bases between. The CDR3 sequence is 16 residues long. The CDR3: CASSFRGLGNTGELFF. CDR3 bases: TGTGCCAGCAGCTTCAGGGGCCTAGGAAACACCGGGGAGCTGTTTTTT.

The chain joins TRBV18 to TRBJ2-1, with TRBD2 matching 8 bases. CDR3 length: 13 residues. Losses at the gene ends were 6 bases for V and 10 bases for J; bases not matched to a gene: 8. Germline CDR1 KGHSH, CDR2 LQKENI. CDR3: CASSQITSGEQFF. CDR3 DNA sequence: TGTGCCAGCTCCCAGATCACTAGCGGAGAGCAGTTCTTC. The full variable domain, completed using reference TRBV18 and TRBJ2-1, is NAGVMQNPRHLVRRRGQEARLRCSPMKGHSHVYWYRQLPEEGLKFMVYLQKENIIDESGMPKERFSAEFPKEGPSILRIQQVVRGDSAAYFCASSQITSGEQFFGPGTRLTVL.

The chain carries TRBV6-5 and TRBJ1-2, with 8 nucleotides matching TRBD1. With V trimmed by 5 bases and J by 8 bases, 7 bases remained unmatched. CDR3 length equals 13 residues. CDR1 and CDR2 from the germline V gene are MNHEY and SVGAGI. This CDR3 is CASSRGQGQGYTF. As DNA, the CDR3 is TGTGCCAGCAGTCGAGGACAGGGTCAGGGCTACACCTTC.

The V and J genes are TRBV7-9 and TRBJ2-7; 8 positions match TRBD1. CDR1 is SEHNR, CDR2 FQNEAQ, per germline (reference sequence). This CDR3 region has 15 residues. After removal of 6 bases from V and 1 base from J, the junction contained 8 bases not matched to a gene. The CDR3 sequence: CASSLGQGLSYEQYF. CDR3 nucleotides: TGTGCCAGCAGTCTCGGACAGGGCCTTTCCTACGAGCAGTACTTC.

This chain connects TRBV14 to TRBJ1-2; D gene unclear. CDR1 and CDR2 from the germline V gene are SGHDN and FVKESK. The CDR3 has 14 residues. V was pared by 6 bases and J by 6 bases, with 17 bases between. The chain's CDR3 is CASRGLTLEDGYTF. Written as DNA, the CDR3 is TGTGCCAGCAGGGGCCTCACCCTTGAGGATGGCTACACCTTC.

This sequence joins TRBV7-6 and TRBJ2-7; D is possibly TRBD1 (6 bases). Germline lookup yields CDR1 SGHVS and CDR2 FNYEAQ. The CDR3 has 15 residues. V lost 5 bases, J lost 0 bases, and 14 bases lay in between. The CDR3 is CASSPQDSSSYEQYF. The CDR3, as DNA: TGTGCCAGCAGCCCGCAGGACAGCAGCTCCTACGAGCAGTACTTC.

CDR3: CASSSIRDRGYEQYF. The CDR3 DNA sequence: TGTGCCAGCAGTTCAATCCGGGACAGGGGGTACGAGCAGTACTTC. This chain uses TRBV6-6 with TRBJ2-7; 11 bases are a match to TRBD1. The CDR3 spans 15 residues. Germline CDR1 MNHNY, CDR2 SVGAGI (reference sequence). With V trimmed by 4 bases and J by 4 bases, 6 bases remained unmatched.

This chain uses TRBV27 with TRBJ2-7, with D perhaps assigned TRBD1 or TRBD2 (5 bases each). Per germline, CDR1 MNHEY and CDR2 SMNVEV (reference sequence). The CDR3 runs 13 residues. V lost 0 bases and J 5 bases, leaving 8 bases between the germline ends. The CDR3 loop is CASSLSRGHEQYF. CDR3 sequence (DNA): TGTGCCAGCAGTTTATCTCGGGGCCACGAGCAGTACTTC.

V and J are TRBV5-4 and TRBJ1-4; D may be TRBD1 (6 bases). Germline assignment: CDR1 SGHNT and CDR2 YYREEE (reference sequence). V lost 4 bases, J lost 6 bases, and 10 bases lay in between. The CDR3 contains 13 residues. The CDR3 spells CASSARGDEKLFF. CDR3 in DNA: TGTGCCAGCAGCGCCAGGGGAGATGAAAAACTGTTTTTT.

The chain employs TRBV5-1 and TRBJ2-1, with unresolved D. V was trimmed by 4 bases and J by 0 bases, leaving 11 bases between them. CDR3 size: 15 residues. The V gene's germline CDR1 is SGHRS and CDR2 YFSETQ. DNA for the CDR3: TGCGCCAGCAGCCCCCAGTGGGGCTCCTACAATGAGCAGTTCTTC. The encoded protein is CASSPQWGSYNEQFF.

The chain joins TRBV12-5 to TRBJ2-2; tentatively, D is TRBD1 (5 bases). Germline CDR1 reads LGHNT; CDR2 reads FRNRAP. V lost 5 bases and J 3 bases, leaving 10 bases between the germline ends. The CDR3 covers 14 residues. CDR3 in DNA: TGTGCTAGTGGTGCCCGACAGTACACCGGGGAGCTGTTTTTT. Translating it yields CASGARQYTGELFF.

The chain uses TRBV5-6 and TRBJ1-5, with 7 positions matching TRBD1. Germline V gene data show CDR1 as SGHDT and CDR2 as YYEEEE. The CDR3 has 15 residues. With 3 bases clipped from V and 3 bases from J, the junction kept 6 bases outside the gene matches. The CDR3 nucleotides read TGTGCCAGCAGCTCCAGGGGGGCCCTCAATCAGCCCCAGCATTTT. Its translation: CASSSRGALNQPQHF.